These T cell receptor beta chains were read from a single sample in a study of OX40 agonist ivuxolimab in advanced cancers. Profiled with immunoSEQ multiplex PCR; TCRdb holds only in-frame clones, not every one. This table has tens of thousands of clones, over 65% appearing once. The sequencing used CD4+ or CD8+ T cells sorted from blood, collected in a trial of the OX40 agonist ivuxolimab. The receptors here all came from an adult with an advanced solid tumor such as melanoma, head and neck, liver or kidney cancer. CDR3s include the opening cysteine and the closing phenylalanine or tryptophan. Fields, in order: D gene, clone size, V gene, J gene, CDR3 DNA, CDR3 protein. D genes are given only for firm matches. Clone size is not always given. Where it is, it says once, few, many or a class for expanded clones.

>NA|NA|TRBV18|TRBJ2-7
TGTGCCAGCTCACCACTAGTGGGCTACGAGCAGTACTTC
CASSPLVGYEQYF
>NA|NA|TRBV6-1|TRBJ1-4
TGTGCCAGCAGTACGGCAGCAACTAATGAAAAACTGTTTTTT
CASSTAATNEKLFF
>NA|NA|TRBV7-6|TRBJ1-4
TGTGCCAGCAGCTTAGGGTTACGGGCAGGGGTAAATGAAAAACTGTTTTTT
CASSLGLRAGVNEKLFF
>NA|NA|TRBV6-1|TRBJ1-1
TGTGCCAGCAGTGAAGCTTTATCCAGGGCCACTGAAGCTTTCTTT
CASSEALSRATEAFF
>TRBD2|NA|TRBV5-1|TRBJ2-5
TGCGCCAGCAGTATGGAAGCGGGGGGGCCGAAGACCCAGTACTTC
CASSMEAGGPKTQYF
>NA|NA|TRBV18|TRBJ2-3
TGTGCCAGCTCACCACCGGCCGGGGTAACAGATACGCAGTATTTT
CASSPPAGVTDTQYF
>TRBD1|NA|TRBV6-6|TRBJ2-7
TGTGCCAGCAGTAGAGGGACAGTTTACTTC
CASSRGTVYF
>NA|NA|TRBV19|TRBJ2-4
TGTGCCAGTCTCCAAGTGGGTGCCAAAAACATTCAGTACTTC
CASLQVGAKNIQYF
>NA|NA|TRBV9|TRBJ1-1
TGTGCCAGCAGCGTAGCGCCTGGGGGCGAAGCTTTCTTT
CASSVAPGGEAFF
>NA|NA|TRBV7-2|TRBJ1-4
TGTGCCAGCAGCTTAATTAGGGGTGAAAAACTGTTTTTT
CASSLIRGEKLFF
>NA|NA|TRBV7-2|TRBJ2-3
TGTGCCAGCAGCCTCCTAATAGATACGCAGTATTTT
CASSLLIDTQYF
>NA|NA|TRBV7-6|TRBJ2-1
TGTGCCAGCAGCTTAAGACAGCTCTCCTACAATGAGCAGTTCTTC
CASSLRQLSYNEQFF
>NA|NA|TRBV5-1|TRBJ2-3
TGCGCCAGCAGCTTGGCATACAGTACTACGGATACGCAGTATTTT
CASSLAYSTTDTQYF
>TRBD2|once|TRBV2|TRBJ2-5
TGTGCCAGCACCTTGGAGGCTAGCGGGCAGGAGACCCAGTACTTC
CASTLEASGQETQYF
>TRBD2|NA|TRBV10-3|TRBJ2-1
TGTGCCATCAGCGGGACTAGCGGGGGCAATGAGCAGTTCTTC
CAISGTSGGNEQFF
>TRBD1|NA|TRBV6-5|TRBJ1-2
TGTGCCAGCAGTTACGGGACAGGGGGAGACTATGGCTACACCTTC
CASSYGTGGDYGYTF
>TRBD1|NA|TRBV10-2|TRBJ1-1
TGCGCCACCCGACAGGGGTACACTGAAGCTTTCTTT
CATRQGYTEAFF
>TRBD1|NA|TRBV5-4|TRBJ2-1
TGTGCCAGCAGCTTAAGGACAGGGGCCTACAATGAGCAGTTCTTC
CASSLRTGAYNEQFF
>NA|NA|TRBV18|TRBJ1-1
TGTGCCAGCTCACGGGCTGTAGGAACTTTGAACACTGAAGCTTTCTTT
CASSRAVGTLNTEAFF
>NA|NA|TRBV28|TRBJ1-6
TGTGCCTCACAGGGTCGGAGTTCACCCCTCCACTTT
CASQGRSSPLHF
>TRBD1|NA|TRBV18|TRBJ2-7
TGTGCCAGCTCACCAAGGGTAGTGGGGACAGGGGTTGACGAGCAGTACTTC
CASSPRVVGTGVDEQYF
>NA|NA|TRBV5-1|TRBJ2-1
TGCGCCAGCAGCCGGGGGACCCCCGTTGAGCAGTTCTTC
CASSRGTPVEQFF
>TRBD1|NA|TRBV5-8|TRBJ1-2
TGTGCCAGCAGCAGCTCCGGGACAGGGTCTTGGGGCTACACCTTC
CASSSSGTGSWGYTF
>TRBD1|NA|TRBV7-2|TRBJ1-1
TGTGCCAGCAGGAGAGGGGGCGGGTTCGAAACTGAAGCTTTCTTT
CASRRGGGFETEAFF
>TRBD1|few|TRBV4-1|TRBJ1-1
TGCGCCAGCAGCCCCAGACAGGGCGGGGGCACTGAAGCTTTCTTT
CASSPRQGGGTEAFF
>TRBD1|NA|TRBV9|TRBJ2-2
TGTGCCAGCAGCGTAGAGCAGGGGGCGGAGGGCGGGGAGCTGTTTTTT
CASSVEQGAEGGELFF
>NA|NA|TRBV18|TRBJ1-1
TGTGCCAGCTCACCCCAGGCCCCCCTGAACACTGAAGCTTTCTTT
CASSPQAPLNTEAFF
>TRBD1|few|TRBV2|TRBJ1-5
TGTGCCAGCCGGGGACAGGTCGTTCCCAATCAGCCCCAGCATTTT
CASRGQVVPNQPQHF
>TRBD2|NA|TRBV7-2|TRBJ2-1
TGTGCCAGCAGCCCGAGGGGACTAGCCTACAATGAGCAGTTCTTC
CASSPRGLAYNEQFF